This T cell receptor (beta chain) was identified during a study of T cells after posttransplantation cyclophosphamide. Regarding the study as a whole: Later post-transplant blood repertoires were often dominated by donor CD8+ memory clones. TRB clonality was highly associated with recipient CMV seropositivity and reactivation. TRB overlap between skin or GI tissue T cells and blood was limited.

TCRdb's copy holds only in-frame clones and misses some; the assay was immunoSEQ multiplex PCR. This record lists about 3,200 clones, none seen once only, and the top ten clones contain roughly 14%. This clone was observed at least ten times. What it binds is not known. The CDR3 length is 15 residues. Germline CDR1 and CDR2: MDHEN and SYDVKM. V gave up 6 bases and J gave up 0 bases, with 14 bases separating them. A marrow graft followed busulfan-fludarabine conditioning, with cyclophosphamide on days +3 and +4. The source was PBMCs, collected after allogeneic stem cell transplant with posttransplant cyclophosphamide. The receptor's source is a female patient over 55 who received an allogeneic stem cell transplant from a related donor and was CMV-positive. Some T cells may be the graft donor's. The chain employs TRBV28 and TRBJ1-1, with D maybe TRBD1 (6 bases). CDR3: CASSPGGRLNTEAFF. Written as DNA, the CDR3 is TGTGCCAGCAGCCCTGGGGGCAGACTGAACACTGAAGCTTTCTTT.